These 23 T cell receptor beta chains were sequenced from one sample in a study of blood T cell repertoires in COVID-19. Only in-frame clones appear in the TCRdb table, and some are missing; sequencing was by immunoSEQ multiplex PCR. Here the sample spans hundreds of thousands of clones, 82% being singletons. Sequencing was carried out using PBMCs or T cells enriched from blood (not recorded which). These receptors were obtained from a woman aged 60 to 75 who had recovered from COVID-19.

The CDR3 DNA reads as TGTGCCAGCAGCCATGGGACAGGGAATGGCTACACCTTC. It yields the protein CASSHGTGNGYTF. The chain couples TRBV3-1 (or the pseudogene TRBV3-2) to TRBJ1-2, with 9 bases fitting TRBD1. The V gene end was trimmed by 3 bases and the J gene end by 6 bases; junction bases not matched to a gene: 2. The CDR3 is made up of 13 amino acids. CDR1 and CDR2 (germline): LGHDT, YNNKEL (reference sequence).

The chain combines TRBV27 with TRBJ2-1, with 9 bases matching TRBD2. After removal of 7 bases from V and 8 bases from J, the junction contained 12 bases not matched to a gene. CDR1 MNHEY and CDR2 SMNVEV come from the germline V gene (reference sequence). CDR3 length: 15 residues. CDR3 loop: CASTLGGRAGDEQFF. CDR3 nucleotides: TGTGCCAGCACGTTAGGCGGGAGGGCCGGGGATGAGCAGTTCTTC.

In the case of this clone: The junction departs from the called germline gene at one end, perhaps through a read error. This chain connects TRBV7-8 to TRBJ1-6; perhaps TRBD1 as D (6 bases). Germline lookup yields CDR1 SGHVS and CDR2 FQNEAQ. The CDR3 covers 14 residues. The CDR3 sequence is CASTLGQGISPLHF. The CDR3 coding sequence is TGTGCCAGCACCTTAGGGCAGGGGATTTCACCCCTCCACTTT.

The V gene is TRBV6-5, the J gene TRBJ2-5; D is perhaps TRBD2 (6 bases). The CDR3 extends over 14 amino acids. Germline V gene lookup returns CDR1 MNHEY and CDR2 SVGAGI. Trimming shortened V by 6 bases and J by 4 bases, and 15 bases separated the two germline ends. The CDR3 loop is CASRRGSSAETQYF. DNA of the CDR3: TGTGCCAGCAGACGGGGGAGCAGCGCAGAGACCCAGTACTTC.

V usage is TRBV29-1 and J usage is TRBJ1-1, with D maybe TRBD1 (5 bases). Per the germline V gene, CDR1 is SQVTM and CDR2 is ANQGSEA. Trimming pared 5 bases from V and 4 bases from J, leaving 11 bases between. The CDR3 totals 12 residues. The CDR3 sequence is CSVFDGGTEAFF. The CDR3 DNA sequence: TGCAGCGTTTTTGACGGGGGCACTGAAGCTTTCTTT.

The chain has TRBV6-4 and TRBJ1-1; 9 bases map to TRBD1. Losses at the gene ends were 3 bases for V and 4 bases for J; bases not matched to a gene: 9. The CDR3 is 16 residues long. Germline CDR1 is MRHNA and CDR2 is SNTAGT. The DNA for the CDR3 is TGTGCCAGCAGTGAAGGGGAAGGGACAGGGATCACTGAAGCTTTCTTT. This codes for CASSEGEGTGITEAFF.

In its sample, this clone was seen once. The rearrangement links TRBV6-5 to TRBJ2-1, with 11 bases lining up with TRBD2. CDR3 length: 16 amino acids. V was pared by 2 bases and J by 8 bases, with 8 bases of the junction left unmatched. The germline V gene has CDR1 MNHEY and CDR2 SVGAGI. CDR3 loop: CASSYHSGGVTDEQFF. Here the CDR3 DNA reads TGTGCCAGCAGTTACCATAGCGGGGGGGTGACAGATGAGCAGTTCTTC.

The V call is TRBV7-2, the J call TRBJ2-3; 12 bases fit TRBD2. The CDR3 sequence is 18 residues long. V was clipped by 5 bases and J by 0 bases; unmatched bases: 9. CDR1 SGHTA and CDR2 FQGNSA come from the germline V gene. Written as DNA, the CDR3 is TGTGCCAGCAGCCACGCGACTAGCGGGAGTTCTAGCACAGATACGCAGTATTTT. This translates into CASSHATSGSSSTDTQYF. Drawing the rest from reference TRBV7-2 and TRBJ2-3, the complete variable domain is GAGVSQSPSNKVTEKGKDVELRCDPISGHTALYWYRQSLGQGLEFLIYFQGNSAPDKSGLPSDRFSAERTGGSVSTLTIQRTQQEDSAVYLCASSHATSGSSSTDTQYFGPGTRLTVL.

The chain combines TRBV9 with TRBJ2-7; 8 bases are a match to TRBD2. The CDR3 extends over 16 amino acids. Unmatched junction bases numbered 8, after V lost 0 bases and J lost 3 bases. The V gene's germline CDR1 is SGDLS and CDR2 YYNGEE. The CDR3 region has the DNA TGTGCCAGCAGCGTAGGGTCCGGCGGGGGGCTCTACGAGCAGTACTTC. This translates into CASSVGSGGGLYEQYF.

This chain links TRBV7-2 with TRBJ2-7; D ambiguous. This CDR3 contains 14 residues. Trimming removed 1 base at V and 0 bases at J, with 7 bases between. Germline loops: CDR1 SGHTA, CDR2 FQGNSA. CDR3 residues: CASSLVYSSYEQYF. The CDR3 nucleotides are TGTGCCAGCAGCTTAGTGTACAGCTCCTACGAGCAGTACTTC.

J is TRBJ1-1 and V is TRBV5-1; D unresolved. Germline CDR1 is SGHRS and CDR2 is YFSETQ. The CDR3 runs 15 residues. V was cut by 4 bases and J by 2 bases, with 15 bases left in between. The CDR3 protein is CASSLLESPNTEAFF. DNA for the CDR3: TGCGCCAGCAGCCTTCTAGAAAGCCCAAACACTGAAGCTTTCTTT. The full variable domain, completed using reference TRBV5-1 and TRBJ1-1, is KAGVTQTPRYLIKTRGQQVTLSCSPISGHRSVSWYQQTPGQGLQFLFEYFSETQRNKGNFPGRFSGRQFSNSRSEMNVSTLELGDSALYLCASSLLESPNTEAFFGQGTRLTVV.

This rearrangement joins TRBV19 to TRBJ2-1; D unclear. The CDR3 consists of 15 residues. V lost 1 base, J lost 6 bases, and 13 bases lay in between. The germline V gene encodes CDR1 LNHDA and CDR2 SQIVND (reference sequence). The CDR3 DNA is TGTGCCAGTAGTATAGGACCCCGGAGTATCAATGAGCAGTTCTTC. Its protein product is CASSIGPRSINEQFF.

This clone has a handful of counts. This chain uses TRBV6-5 with TRBJ2-7; 12 positions agree with TRBD1. After removal of 4 bases from V and 4 bases from J, the junction contained 5 bases not matched to a gene. This CDR3 comprises 15 residues. The germline gives CDR1 MNHEY, CDR2 SVGAGI. This chain's CDR3 is CASSSGTGGLYEQYF. For the CDR3, the DNA is TGTGCCAGCAGTTCCGGGACAGGGGGCTTGTACGAGCAGTACTTC.

The chain links TRBV24-1 to TRBJ2-6; the match to TRBD2 covers 7 bases. The V segment lost 7 bases and the J segment 2 bases; nucleotides outside the gene matches: 19. From germline, CDR1 is KGHDR and CDR2 SFDVKD. The length of the CDR3 is 20 residues. The CDR3 loop is CATRGSLAAYRGPGANVLTF. In DNA form, the CDR3 reads TGTGCCACCAGGGGTAGCCTAGCGGCTTACAGAGGCCCTGGGGCCAACGTCCTGACTTTC.

The CDR3 sequence: CASSQEGLAGSSTDNQIHTQYF. The CDR3 coding sequence is TGTGCCAGCAGCCAAGAAGGACTAGCGGGAAGTAGCACAGATAACCAGATCCATACGCAGTATTTT. V gene TRBV3-1 (or the pseudogene TRBV3-2) combines with J gene TRBJ2-3, with 12 bases identical to TRBD2. After removal of 0 bases from V and 7 bases from J, the junction contained 23 bases not matched to a gene. CDR3 length: 22 amino acids. Per the germline V gene, CDR1 is LGHDT and CDR2 is YNNKEL (reference sequence).

CDR3 coding DNA: TGTGCCAGCAGTTACCAGGGGACTAATGAAAAACTGTTTTTT. Translating it yields CASSYQGTNEKLFF. This sequence joins TRBV5-4 and TRBJ1-4, with D possibly matching TRBD1 (6 bases). Deletions cut 5 bases from V and 2 bases from J, with 10 bases between. This CDR3 contains 14 residues. Germline V gives CDR1 SGHNT, CDR2 YYREEE (reference sequence).

Ten or more counts support this clone. The rearrangement links TRBV6-1 to TRBJ1-1; D unresolved. This CDR3 comprises 15 residues. V dropped 0 bases and J dropped 10 bases, with 18 bases sitting between them. Germline V gene sequence: CDR1 MNHNS, CDR2 SASEGT. The CDR3, as DNA: TGTGCCAGCAGTGAAGCGTGGGAGACGACCGCCGGAGCTTTCTTT. Translation gives CASSEAWETTAGAFF.

The chain couples TRBV12-5 to TRBJ1-6, with TRBD1 identical over 7 bases. The V and J ends lost 7 bases and 9 bases, in that order; junction bases with no gene match: 18. Germline CDR1 is LGHNT and CDR2 is FRNRAP. CDR3 size: 17 residues. As DNA, the CDR3 is TGTGCTAGTGCTCACCCTCCAGACAGGGCCCTGGGTTCACCCCTCCACTTT. This gives the protein CASAHPPDRALGSPLHF.

V usage is TRBV5-4 and J usage is TRBJ2-7, with a tentative D call TRBD2 (5 bases). Trimming removed 4 bases at V and 6 bases at J, with 23 bases between. Germline loops: CDR1 SGHNT, CDR2 YYREEE (reference sequence). This CDR3 region has 16 residues. Here the CDR3 reads CASSPLGSGEWVEQYF. The DNA for the CDR3 is TGTGCCAGCAGCCCCTTGGGGAGCGGAGAATGGGTCGAGCAGTACTTC.

The rearrangement joins TRBV7-8 to TRBJ1-1; possibly TRBD1 for D (5 bases). V lost 0 bases, J lost 4 bases, and 15 bases lay in between. Germline CDR1 is SGHVS and CDR2 is FQNEAQ. The CDR3 loop spans 16 amino acids. The CDR3 region is CASSLAGGGGFTEAFF. CDR3 sequence (DNA): TGTGCCAGCAGCTTAGCTGGGGGAGGTGGGTTCACTGAAGCTTTCTTT.

This chain uses TRBV18 with TRBJ2-7; TRBD1 is a possible D gene (5 bases). The V end was cut by 3 bases, the J end by 3 bases, with 12 bases between. Germline-derived CDR1 and CDR2 are KGHSH and LQKENI. The CDR3 is 14 amino acids. This CDR3 reads CASSPNQDSYEQYF. CDR3 DNA sequence: TGTGCCAGCTCACCGAACCAAGACAGCTACGAGCAGTACTTC.

This chain's CDR3 is CASSLAGQGAYGYTF. The CDR3 bases are TGCGCCAGCAGCTTGGCCGGGCAGGGGGCCTATGGCTACACCTTC. The rearrangement joins TRBV5-1 to TRBJ1-2; TRBD1 agrees at 8 bases. The germline gives CDR1 SGHRS, CDR2 YFSETQ. V gave up 0 bases and J gave up 4 bases; unmatched junction bases: 5. The CDR3 runs 15 residues.

The genes are TRBV24-1 and TRBJ1-2; TRBD1 matches 7 bases. V dropped 8 bases and J dropped 4; count of bases not matched to a gene: 12. This CDR3 spans 15 amino acids. Germline CDR1 reads KGHDR; CDR2 reads SFDVKD. CDR3 amino acids: CATNTQGMFSYGYTF. As DNA, the CDR3 is TGTGCCACCAACACACAGGGGATGTTTTCCTATGGCTACACCTTC.